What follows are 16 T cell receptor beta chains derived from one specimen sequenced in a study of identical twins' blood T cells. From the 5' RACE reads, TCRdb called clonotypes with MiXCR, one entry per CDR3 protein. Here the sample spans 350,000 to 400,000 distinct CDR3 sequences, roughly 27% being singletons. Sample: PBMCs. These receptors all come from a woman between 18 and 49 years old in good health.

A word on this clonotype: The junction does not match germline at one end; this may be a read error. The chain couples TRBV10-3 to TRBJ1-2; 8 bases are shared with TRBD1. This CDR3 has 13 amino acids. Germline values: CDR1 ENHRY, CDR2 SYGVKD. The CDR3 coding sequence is TGTGCCATCAGCGACACAGGGGGACCTGGCTACGCCTTC. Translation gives CAISDTGGPGYAF.

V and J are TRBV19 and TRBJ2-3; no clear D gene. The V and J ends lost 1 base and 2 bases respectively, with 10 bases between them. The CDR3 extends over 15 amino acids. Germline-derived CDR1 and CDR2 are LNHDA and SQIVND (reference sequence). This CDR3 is CASSIAGRFTDTQYF. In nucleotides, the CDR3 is TGTGCCAGTAGTATAGCCGGAAGGTTCACAGATACGCAGTATTTT. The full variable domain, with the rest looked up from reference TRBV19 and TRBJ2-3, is DGGITQSPKYLFRKEGQNVTLSCEQNLNHDAMYWYRQDPGQGLRLIYYSQIVNDFQKGDIAEGYSVSREKKESFPLTVTSAQKNPTAFYLCASSIAGRFTDTQYFGPGTRLTVL.

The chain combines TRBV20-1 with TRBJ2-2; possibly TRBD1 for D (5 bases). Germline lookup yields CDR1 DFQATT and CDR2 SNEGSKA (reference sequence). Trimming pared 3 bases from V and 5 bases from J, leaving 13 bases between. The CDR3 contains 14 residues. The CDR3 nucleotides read TGCAGTGCTAGGATTAGGGGTAGAACCGGGGAGCTGTTTTTT. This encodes CSARIRGRTGELFF.

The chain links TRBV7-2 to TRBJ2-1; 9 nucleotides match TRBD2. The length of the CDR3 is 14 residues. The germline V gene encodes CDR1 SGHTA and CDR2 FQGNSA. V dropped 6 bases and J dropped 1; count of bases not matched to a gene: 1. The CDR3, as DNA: TGTGCCAGCAGGACTAGCGGATCCTACAATGAGCAGTTCTTC. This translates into CASRTSGSYNEQFF.

CDR3 region: CASSLGQPFNQPQHF. For the CDR3, the DNA is TGTGCCAGCAGCTTAGGGCAGCCCTTCAATCAGCCCCAGCATTTT. The chain carries TRBV7-2 and TRBJ1-5; no clear D gene. The V end lost 1 base, the J end lost 3 bases, and 10 bases lay between the germline ends. Germline assignment: CDR1 SGHTA and CDR2 FQGNSA. The CDR3 is 15 amino acids.

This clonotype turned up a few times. The CDR3 region is CASSLEQAFHKAFF. The CDR3 nucleotides read TGTGCCAGCAGCTTAGAACAGGCGTTCCACAAAGCTTTCTTT. The chain has TRBV7-2 and TRBJ1-1; perhaps TRBD1 as D (5 bases). The CDR3 is made up of 14 amino acids. CDR1 is SGHTA, CDR2 FQGNSA, per germline. Deletions cut 1 base from V and 9 bases from J, with 15 bases between. The complete variable domain, with remaining parts taken from reference TRBV7-2 and TRBJ1-1, reads GAGVSQSPSNKVTEKGKDVELRCDPISGHTALYWYRQSLGQGLEFLIYFQGNSAPDKSGLPSDRFSAERTGGSVSTLTIQRTQQEDSAVYLCASSLEQAFHKAFFGQGTRLTVV.

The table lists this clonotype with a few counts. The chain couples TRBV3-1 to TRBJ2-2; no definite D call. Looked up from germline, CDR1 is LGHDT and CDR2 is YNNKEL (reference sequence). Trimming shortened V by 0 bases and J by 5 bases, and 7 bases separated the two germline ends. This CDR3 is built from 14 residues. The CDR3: CASSQDVPTGELFF. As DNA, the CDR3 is TGTGCCAGCAGCCAAGATGTGCCGACCGGGGAGCTGTTTTTT.

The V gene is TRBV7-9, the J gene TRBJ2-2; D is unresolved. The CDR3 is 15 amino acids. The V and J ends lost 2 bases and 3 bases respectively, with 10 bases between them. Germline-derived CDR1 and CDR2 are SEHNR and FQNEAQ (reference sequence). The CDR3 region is CASSLKDGYTGELFF. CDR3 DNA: TGTGCCAGCAGCTTAAAAGACGGGTACACCGGGGAGCTGTTTTTT.

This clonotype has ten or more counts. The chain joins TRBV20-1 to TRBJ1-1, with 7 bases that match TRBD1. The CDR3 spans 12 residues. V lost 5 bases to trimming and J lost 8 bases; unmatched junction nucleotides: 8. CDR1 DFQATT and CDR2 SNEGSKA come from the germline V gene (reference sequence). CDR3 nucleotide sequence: TGCAGTGCTGGGACAGATTTAGGAGAAGCTTTCTTT. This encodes CSAGTDLGEAFF.

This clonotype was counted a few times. In nucleotides, the CDR3 is TGTGCCAGCGGGACAGGGCGGATGCCCCAGCATTTT. Translating it yields CASGTGRMPQHF. The chain employs TRBV6-5 and TRBJ1-5; TRBD1 matches 9 bases. With V trimmed by 8 bases and J by 9 bases, 5 bases remained unmatched. Germline V CDR1 and CDR2: MNHEY, SVGAGI. The CDR3 runs to 12 residues.

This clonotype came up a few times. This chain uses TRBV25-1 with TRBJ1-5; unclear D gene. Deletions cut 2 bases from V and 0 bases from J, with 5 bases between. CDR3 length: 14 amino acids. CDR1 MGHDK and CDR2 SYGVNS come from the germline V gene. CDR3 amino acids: CASSEGVSNQPQHF. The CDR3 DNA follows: TGTGCCAGCAGTGAAGGGGTTAGCAATCAGCCCCAGCATTTT. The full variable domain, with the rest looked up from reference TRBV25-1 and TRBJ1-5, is EADIYQTPRYLVIGTGKKITLECSQTMGHDKMYWYQQDPGMELHLIHYSYGVNSTEKGDLSSESTVSRIRTEHFPLTLESARPSHTSQYLCASSEGVSNQPQHFGDGTRLSIL.

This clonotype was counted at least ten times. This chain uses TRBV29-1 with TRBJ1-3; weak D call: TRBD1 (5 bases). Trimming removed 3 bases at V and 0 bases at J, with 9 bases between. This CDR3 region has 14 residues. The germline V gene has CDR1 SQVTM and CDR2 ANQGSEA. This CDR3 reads CSVDGGNSGNTIYF. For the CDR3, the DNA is TGCAGCGTTGACGGGGGTAACTCTGGAAACACCATATATTTT. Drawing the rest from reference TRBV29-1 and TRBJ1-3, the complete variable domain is SAVISQKPSRDICQRGTSLTIQCQVDSQVTMMFWYRQQPGQSLTLIATANQGSEATYESGFVIDKFPISRPNLTFSTLTVSNMSPEDSSIYLCSVDGGNSGNTIYFGEGSWLTVV.

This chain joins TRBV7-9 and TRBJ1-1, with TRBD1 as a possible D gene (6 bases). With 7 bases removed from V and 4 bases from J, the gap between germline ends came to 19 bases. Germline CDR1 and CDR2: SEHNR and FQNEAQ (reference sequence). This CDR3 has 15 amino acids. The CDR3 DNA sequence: TGTGCCAGCACAATTTGGGGGGCTGTGAGCACTGAAGCTTTCTTT. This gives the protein CASTIWGAVSTEAFF.

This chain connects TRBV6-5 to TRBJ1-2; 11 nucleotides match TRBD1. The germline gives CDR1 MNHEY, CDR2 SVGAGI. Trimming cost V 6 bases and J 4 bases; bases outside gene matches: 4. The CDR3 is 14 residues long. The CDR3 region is CASRGQGGAYGYTF. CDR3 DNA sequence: TGTGCCAGCAGGGGACAGGGGGGGGCCTATGGCTACACCTTC.

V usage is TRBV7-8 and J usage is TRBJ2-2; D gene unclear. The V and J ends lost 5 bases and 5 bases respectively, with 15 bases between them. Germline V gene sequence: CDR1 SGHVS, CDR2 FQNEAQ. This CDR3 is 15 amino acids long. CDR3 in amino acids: CASSGRRDRTGELFF. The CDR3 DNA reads TGTGCCAGCAGCGGTAGGCGCGATCGGACCGGGGAGCTGTTTTTT.

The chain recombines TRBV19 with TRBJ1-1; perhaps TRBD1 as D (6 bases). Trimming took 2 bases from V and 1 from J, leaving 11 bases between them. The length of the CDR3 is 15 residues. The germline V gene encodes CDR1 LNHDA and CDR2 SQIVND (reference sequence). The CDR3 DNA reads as TGTGCCAGTAGTATATTCGGGGGGGCGAACACTGAAGCTTTCTTT. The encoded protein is CASSIFGGANTEAFF. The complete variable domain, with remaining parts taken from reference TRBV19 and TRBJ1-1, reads DGGITQSPKYLFRKEGQNVTLSCEQNLNHDAMYWYRQDPGQGLRLIYYSQIVNDFQKGDIAEGYSVSREKKESFPLTVTSAQKNPTAFYLCASSIFGGANTEAFFGQGTRLTVV.